This T cell receptor (beta chain) appears in the sequencing data of a study of cytomegalovirus exposure and HLA in healthy donors. Germline-derived CDR1 and CDR2 are MNHEY and SMNVEV (reference sequence). The CDR3 has 16 amino acids. Trimming at V came to 5 bases and at J to 4 bases, leaving 4 bases not matched to a gene. PCR amplification relied on 60 Vbeta primers (plus 13 Jbeta primers). TCRdb keeps only in-frame clones here, not all; method: immunoSEQ multiplex PCR. The repertoire holds 90,000 to 150,000 clones, with approximately 80% as singletons. Source material: PBMCs. The V gene is TRBV27, the J gene TRBJ2-2; TRBD2 matches 13 bases. This clonotype originated in a human donor in good health. The CDR3, as DNA: TGTGCCAGCAGTACGACTAGCGGGGGGCGCACCGGGGAGCTGTTTTTT. It is translated as CASSTTSGGRTGELFF.